This T cell receptor beta chain originates from a study of shared clonotypes between healthy human individuals. Naive CD8 cells lacked CD45RO and underwent positive selection for CCR7, leaving out terminally differentiated effector memory CD45RA+ cells. The repertoire was sequenced with immunoSEQ multiplex PCR; TCRdb's copy has only in-frame clones and lacks some. In the table there are 660,000 or so clones, 95% to 96% of which are singletons. The CDR3 runs 16 residues. This clone has just one count. Sequenced sample: naive CD8+ T cells sorted from blood. The J gene is TRBJ2-2, the V gene TRBV12-2. TRBV12-2 has pseudogene status. The sequence came from a woman aged 25-40 years in good health. The CDR3 is CASRFKGVSFTGELFF. The CDR3 DNA is TGTGCAAGTCGCTTTAAGGGCGTAAGTTTTACCGGGGAGCTGTTTTTT.